The 31 T cell receptor beta chains below were found in one sample sequenced in a study of T cell clonotyping in hematopoietic cell transplantation. The method was immunoSEQ multiplex PCR; TCRdb's version includes in-frame clones alone and lacks a portion of them. The repertoire holds 1,500 to 2,000 clones, with 90% to 95% as singletons. The source material was PBMCs, sampled at the time of graft-versus-host disease after allogeneic stem cell transplant. These receptors were collected from a male patient in his late teens or twenties who had an allogeneic stem cell transplant from a related donor, so the T cells may come from the graft donor. Some clones in this sample may be carry-over from other donors' samples.

This rearrangement joins TRBV7-2 to TRBJ2-1, with 8 bases lining up with TRBD2. Germline lookup yields CDR1 SGHTA and CDR2 FQGNSA. Losses at the gene ends were 5 bases for V and 10 bases for J; bases not matched to a gene: 4. The CDR3 runs 12 residues. The CDR3 loop reads CASSPRLAEQFF. Written as DNA, the CDR3 is TGTGCCAGCAGCCCCCGACTAGCGGAGCAGTTCTTC.

The rearrangement links TRBV30 to TRBJ2-1; unclear D gene. The CDR3 runs 13 residues. CDR1 and CDR2 from the germline V gene are GTSNPN and SVGIG (reference sequence). The V gene lost 0 bases and the J gene lost 12 bases, with 15 bases spanning the gap. CDR3 sequence reads: CAWSVPNMNGQFF. The CDR3 nucleotides are TGTGCCTGGAGTGTACCTAATATGAACGGGCAGTTCTTC.

The chain couples TRBV5-6 to TRBJ2-1, with 8 bases lining up with TRBD2. V gave up 4 bases and J gave up 6 bases; unmatched junction bases: 9. CDR1 SGHDT and CDR2 YYEEEE come from the germline V gene. CDR3 length equals 15 residues. The CDR3 DNA follows: TGTGCCAGCAGCGATAGCGGGAAGGGTCGCAATGAGCAGTTCTTC. As protein: CASSDSGKGRNEQFF.

The chain couples TRBV2 to TRBJ2-7, with D maybe TRBD1 (5 bases). Germline-derived CDR1 and CDR2 are SNHLY and FYNNEI. The length of the CDR3 is 14 residues. Trimming left V 4 bases short and J 5 bases short, with 15 bases between. The CDR3 region is CASSVYRQGDEQYF. CDR3 bases: TGTGCCAGCAGTGTATACCGGCAGGGTGACGAGCAGTACTTC.

This chain uses TRBV29-1 with TRBJ1-3; no definite D call. Trimming left V 3 bases short and J 3 bases short, with 6 bases between. Germline values: CDR1 SQVTM, CDR2 ANQGSEA. CDR3 length: 12 residues. Here the CDR3 DNA reads TGCAGCGTTGAGAGAGGTGGAAACACCATATATTTT. Translation gives CSVERGGNTIYF.

J is TRBJ2-2 and V is TRBV7-9, with D unclear. Trimming removed 3 bases from V and 1 base from J, with 12 bases in between. This CDR3 is 16 amino acids long. In germline, CDR1 is SEHNR, CDR2 FQNEAQ (reference sequence). CDR3 sequence (DNA): TGTGCCAGCAGCTTTACGAGACCCATGAACACCGGGGAGCTGTTTTTT. Translation gives CASSFTRPMNTGELFF.

This sequence joins TRBV7-2 and TRBJ2-5, with D tentatively TRBD2 (6 bases). CDR1 SGHTA and CDR2 FQGNSA come from the germline V gene. V lost 5 bases and J 6 bases, leaving 16 bases between the germline ends. CDR3 length equals 14 residues. The CDR3, as DNA: TGTGCCAGCAGCCCAGGTGGAGGGCGGCAGACCCAGTACTTC. Translation: CASSPGGGRQTQYF.

This clone appeared once. The gene calls are TRBV19 and TRBJ1-5; D gene unclear. The ends were cut back, 6 bases at V and 6 bases at J, with 12 bases in the middle. The CDR3 extends over 13 amino acids. The germline gives CDR1 LNHDA, CDR2 SQIVND (reference sequence). CDR3 region: CASSPTEGQPQHF. CDR3 DNA: TGTGCCAGTAGCCCAACGGAGGGTCAGCCCCAGCATTTT.

The chain recombines TRBV7-9 with TRBJ2-5; D is perhaps TRBD2 (6 bases). Germline V gene sequence: CDR1 SEHNR, CDR2 FQNEAQ (reference sequence). Deletions cut 3 bases from V and 2 bases from J, with 7 bases between. The CDR3 runs to 13 residues. This CDR3 is CASSFGGQETQYF. The CDR3 DNA is TGTGCCAGCAGCTTCGGGGGTCAAGAGACCCAGTACTTC.

The chain recombines TRBV4-3 with TRBJ2-1, with D perhaps TRBD2 (5 bases). Germline V gene data show CDR1 as LGHNA and CDR2 as YSLEER. CDR3 length: 18 amino acids. V lost 5 bases, J lost 0 bases, and 20 bases lay in between. The DNA of the CDR3 is TGCGCCAGCAGCGGTCGGGGTAGTAGCCGGAGCTCCTACAATGAGCAGTTCTTC. Its translation is CASSGRGSSRSSYNEQFF.

The chain uses TRBV28 and TRBJ2-1; 9 bases are shared with TRBD2. Unmatched junction bases numbered 2, after V lost 5 bases and J lost 3 bases. Germline CDR1 and CDR2: MDHEN and SYDVKM. This CDR3 is 14 amino acids long. The CDR3, as DNA: TGTGCCAGCAGTGGGACTAGCAACTACAATGAGCAGTTCTTC. Its protein product is CASSGTSNYNEQFF.

The chain combines TRBV5-1 with TRBJ2-1; D remains ambiguous. The CDR3 extends over 14 amino acids. The germline V gene has CDR1 SGHRS and CDR2 YFSETQ. Trimming left V 0 bases short and J 6 bases short, with 10 bases between. The CDR3 bases are TGCGCCAGCAGCTTGGCCAACGGACCCAATGAGCAGTTCTTC. Translating it yields CASSLANGPNEQFF.

The chain is built from TRBV11-3 and TRBJ1-3; D perhaps matches TRBD1 (5 bases). This CDR3 comprises 16 residues. The V and J ends lost 6 bases and 4 bases respectively, with 19 bases between them. Looked up from germline, CDR1 is SGHNT and CDR2 is YENEEA. CDR3 DNA sequence: TGTGCCAGCAGATTGACCGGGGCCGGAGTCGGAAACACCATATATTTT. The encoded protein is CASRLTGAGVGNTIYF.

V and J are TRBV5-1 and TRBJ2-3, with TRBD1 as a possible D gene (6 bases). CDR3 length equals 16 residues. Per germline, CDR1 SGHRS and CDR2 YFSETQ. The V end lost 2 bases, the J end lost 2 bases, and 15 bases lay between the germline ends. CDR3 residues: CASSFFIGQTTDTQYF. As DNA, the CDR3 is TGCGCCAGCAGCTTCTTTATAGGACAGACCACAGATACGCAGTATTTT.

The chain joins TRBV27 to TRBJ2-5; D is uncertain. The germline gives CDR1 MNHEY, CDR2 SMNVEV (reference sequence). The CDR3 sequence is 13 residues long. V was cut by 0 bases and J by 5 bases, with 7 bases left in between. The CDR3 DNA reads TGTGCCAGCAGTTTATCTCGATGGGAGACCCAGTACTTC. Its translation: CASSLSRWETQYF.

The chain recombines TRBV19 with TRBJ2-2; D could derive from TRBD1 or TRBD2 (5 bases each). V lost 1 base to trimming and J lost 7 bases, with 7 bases between them. The length of the CDR3 is 13 residues. CDR1 is LNHDA and CDR2 is SQIVND in the germline V gene (reference sequence). The CDR3 sequence: CASSIAGLGELFF. DNA for the CDR3: TGTGCCAGTAGTATAGCGGGGCTCGGGGAGCTGTTTTTT.

This chain connects TRBV9 to TRBJ2-1; 13 bases fit TRBD2. Germline values: CDR1 SGDLS, CDR2 YYNGEE. The CDR3 is 16 amino acids. V was clipped by 4 bases and J by 10 bases; unmatched bases: 11. CDR3 bases: TGTGCCAGCAGCCTCGGGGGACTAGCGGGATCTGGAGAGCAGTTCTTC. Amino acids: CASSLGGLAGSGEQFF. Together with reference TRBV9 and TRBJ2-1, the CDR3 gives the full variable domain: DSGVTQTPKHLITATGQRVTLRCSPRSGDLSVYWYQQSLDQGLQFLIQYYNGEERAKGNILERFSAQQFPDLHSELNLSSLELGDSALYFCASSLGGLAGSGEQFFGPGTRLTVL.

J is TRBJ2-7 and V is TRBV7-2; TRBD1 is a possible D gene (5 bases). The CDR3 is made up of 15 amino acids. Trimming pared 8 bases from V and 3 bases from J, leaving 20 bases between. CDR1 is SGHTA and CDR2 is FQGNSA in the germline V gene. The CDR3 sequence: CASATRRGRGYEQYF. CDR3 bases: TGTGCCAGCGCCACCCGAAGGGGTAGGGGCTACGAGCAGTACTTC. Full variable domain (missing parts from reference TRBV7-2 and TRBJ2-7): GAGVSQSPSNKVTEKGKDVELRCDPISGHTALYWYRQSLGQGLEFLIYFQGNSAPDKSGLPSDRFSAERTGGSVSTLTIQRTQQEDSAVYLCASATRRGRGYEQYFGPGTRLTVT.

This rearrangement joins TRBV4-3 to TRBJ1-1; the D gene is possibly TRBD1 (5 bases). Trimming removed 0 bases from V and 10 bases from J, with 15 bases in between. The CDR3 spans 14 residues. Germline V lookup: CDR1 LGHNA, CDR2 YSLEER. CDR3 bases: TGCGCCAGCAGCCAAGATCGCGGGGACGGTCGAGCTTTCTTT. This encodes CASSQDRGDGRAFF.

This clone was detected once. V is TRBV29-1 and J is TRBJ2-5; TRBD1 aligns across 7 bases. V lost 0 bases and J lost 2; bases outside the gene matches: 0. The germline gives CDR1 SQVTM, CDR2 ANQGSEA. The CDR3 has 13 residues. CDR3 coding DNA: TGCAGCGTTGAAGACAGGGGGCAAGAGACCCAGTACTTC. It specifies CSVEDRGQETQYF. The whole variable domain, remainder taken from reference TRBV29-1 and TRBJ2-5, is SAVISQKPSRDICQRGTSLTIQCQVDSQVTMMFWYRQQPGQSLTLIATANQGSEATYESGFVIDKFPISRPNLTFSTLTVSNMSPEDSSIYLCSVEDRGQETQYFGPGTRLLVL.

The chain is built from TRBV6-5 and TRBJ2-1; D might be TRBD2 (6 bases). Per germline, CDR1 MNHEY and CDR2 SVGAGI. V was clipped by 2 bases and J by 0 bases, with 11 bases between them. The CDR3 spans 16 residues. This CDR3 is CASSYLSGSSYNEQFF. CDR3 coding DNA: TGTGCCAGCAGTTACCTTAGCGGTAGCTCCTACAATGAGCAGTTCTTC.

This clone was seen only a few times. The rearrangement uses TRBV7-3 and TRBJ1-1; a possible D gene is TRBD1 (5 bases). CDR3 length: 14 amino acids. Germline V lookup: CDR1 SGHTA, CDR2 FQGTGA. V lost 2 bases, J lost 1 base, and 8 bases lay in between. CDR3 coding DNA: TGTGCCAGCAGCTTAGGGGCAGCGAACACTGAAGCTTTCTTT. This gives the protein CASSLGAANTEAFF. Full variable domain (missing parts from reference TRBV7-3 and TRBJ1-1): GAGVSQTPSNKVTEKGKYVELRCDPISGHTALYWYRQSLGQGPEFLIYFQGTGAADDSGLPNDRFFAVRPEGSVSTLKIQRTERGDSAVYLCASSLGAANTEAFFGQGTRLTVV.

The gene calls are TRBV2 and TRBJ2-1; TRBD1 matches 8 bases. The CDR3 length is 14 residues. Germline V lookup: CDR1 SNHLY, CDR2 FYNNEI. J lost 5 bases, V lost 7 bases, and 7 bases had no gene match. The CDR3 is CASTDREIDNEQFF. The CDR3 DNA follows: TGTGCCAGCACGGACAGGGAAATCGACAATGAGCAGTTCTTC.

This clone was seen a handful of times. In DNA, the CDR3 is TGTGCCAGCAGCGCAGCCTCCGGGACAGGGATAAAAAACACCATATATTTT. This sequence encodes CASSAASGTGIKNTIYF. This chain links TRBV7-8 with TRBJ1-3, with TRBD1 identical over 9 bases. After removal of 5 bases from V and 6 bases from J, the junction contained 14 bases not matched to a gene. CDR3 length: 17 residues. From germline, CDR1 is SGHVS and CDR2 FQNEAQ.

The rearrangement links TRBV4-2 to TRBJ2-7, with 7 bases aligning to TRBD2. The CDR3 consists of 16 residues. Germline V gene lookup returns CDR1 LGHNA and CDR2 YNFKEQ. Trimming cost V 0 bases and J 0 bases; bases outside gene matches: 5. The CDR3: CASSQEVSGASYEQYF. CDR3 coding DNA: TGTGCCAGCAGCCAAGAGGTCAGCGGGGCCTCCTACGAGCAGTACTTC.

The genes are TRBV29-1 and TRBJ1-2; 9 nucleotides align to TRBD1. This CDR3 is built from 12 residues. Germline CDR1 and CDR2: SQVTM and ANQGSEA. After removal of 3 bases from V and 8 bases from J, the junction contained 4 bases not matched to a gene. CDR3 sequence reads: CSVEGQGLGYTF. For the CDR3, the DNA is TGCAGCGTTGAGGGACAGGGCTTGGGCTACACCTTC.

This clone was counted once. This chain joins TRBV27 and TRBJ2-1; 11 nucleotides match TRBD2. V lost 6 bases to trimming and J lost 5 bases; unmatched junction nucleotides: 6. The CDR3 has 15 amino acids. CDR1 and CDR2 (germline): MNHEY, SMNVEV (reference sequence). The DNA of the CDR3 is TGTGCCAGCAGGGGGACTAGCGGAGTTCACAATGAGCAGTTCTTC. This translates into CASRGTSGVHNEQFF.

This chain uses TRBV7-2 with TRBJ2-1; D ambiguous. The CDR3 covers 13 residues. V lost 6 bases to trimming and J lost 3 bases, with 9 bases between them. Germline lookup yields CDR1 SGHTA and CDR2 FQGNSA. For the CDR3, the DNA is TGTGCCAGCAGTTGGACGGTCTACAATGAGCAGTTCTTC. Protein sequence: CASSWTVYNEQFF.

The chain has TRBV10-3 and TRBJ2-1; D is undetermined. This CDR3 comprises 14 residues. Germline loops: CDR1 ENHRY, CDR2 SYGVKD. V gave up 4 bases and J gave up 3 bases, with 10 bases separating them. The CDR3 here is CAISVLGYYNEQFF. The CDR3 DNA is TGTGCCATCAGTGTTCTGGGCTACTACAATGAGCAGTTCTTC.

The chain links TRBV6-4 to TRBJ2-2; 9 nucleotides match TRBD1. After removal of 4 bases from V and 6 bases from J, the junction contained 9 bases not matched to a gene. Germline V gene lookup returns CDR1 MRHNA and CDR2 SNTAGT. The CDR3 sequence is 16 residues long. The CDR3 bases are TGTGCCAGCAGTGGCACAGGGGGCGATCAACCCGGGGAGCTGTTTTTT. Translated, it gives CASSGTGGDQPGELFF.

The genes are TRBV23-1 and TRBJ2-7; D might be TRBD1 (6 bases). TRBV23-1 qualifies as an ORF whose function is uncertain. This CDR3 comprises 16 residues. V was shortened by 2 bases and J by 3 bases, with 17 bases between the two germline ends. CDR3 sequence (DNA): TGCGCCAGCAGTCAAATGGCTACAGGGTACCTCTACGAGCAGTACGTC. Protein: CASSQMATGYLYEQYV.